This TCR beta chain originates from a study of vaccination and CD4 T cells after COVID-19. Across the whole study: Eight to ten convalescent cases were mild and one was severe, and all had been SARS-CoV-2 positive by nasal swab PCR.

Treatment denoted: roughly 11-day PBMC culture with coronavirus spike peptide pools or control peptides (ViraFEST assay). Fresh medium (containing IL-2) replaced half the medium on days 3 and 7. V lost 0 bases to trimming and J lost 5 bases; unmatched junction nucleotides: 8. Germline V CDR1 and CDR2: DFQATT, SNEGSKA (reference sequence). The CDR3 length is 15 residues. With regard to this clonotype: As yet, its antigen is unknown.

Cultured CD4+ T-cell DNA underwent Oncomine TCR Beta short-read sequencing. In this case, cultured CD4+ T cells provided the extracted genomic DNA. MiXCR, applied by TCRdb to the PCR reads, yields one record per CDR3 protein. The sample consists of more than 9,500 distinct CDR3 sequences, roughly 44% of them appearing once. This material consisted of cultured CD4+ T cells from blood, taken after SARS-CoV-2 vaccination. The sequence derives from a human donor with COVID-19. The rearrangement links TRBV20-1 to TRBJ2-7, with 9 bases fitting TRBD2. CDR3 loop: CSARDVWRGGNEQYF. CDR3 nucleotides: TGCAGTGCTAGAGATGTGTGGCGGGGGGGTAACGAGCAGTACTTC.